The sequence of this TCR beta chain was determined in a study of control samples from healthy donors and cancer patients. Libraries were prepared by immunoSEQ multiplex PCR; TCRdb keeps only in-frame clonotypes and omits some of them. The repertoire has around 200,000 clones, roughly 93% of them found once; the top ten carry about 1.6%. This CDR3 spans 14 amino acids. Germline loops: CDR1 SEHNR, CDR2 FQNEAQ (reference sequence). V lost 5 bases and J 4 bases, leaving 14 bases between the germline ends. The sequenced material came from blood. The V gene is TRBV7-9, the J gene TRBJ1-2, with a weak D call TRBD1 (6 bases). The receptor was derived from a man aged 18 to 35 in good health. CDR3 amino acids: CASSTPTGAYGYTF. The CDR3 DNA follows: TGTGCCAGCAGCACCCCGACAGGAGCCTATGGCTACACCTTC.